This passage covers 15 T cell receptor beta chains from one sample sequenced in a study of OX40 agonist ivuxolimab in advanced cancers. Clones were sequenced by immunoSEQ multiplex PCR, and TCRdb holds only the in-frame ones, with some missing. Found here are 50,000 to 65,000 clones, about 83% of them singletons; the top ten hold about 0.62%. Sequencing was performed on CD4+ or CD8+ T cells sorted from blood, taken in a trial of the OX40 agonist ivuxolimab. The receptor set was obtained from an adult with an advanced solid tumor such as melanoma, head and neck, liver or kidney cancer.

This chain uses TRBV19 with TRBJ2-2; 7 bases match TRBD2. The CDR3 contains 17 residues. Germline-derived CDR1 and CDR2 are LNHDA and SQIVND (reference sequence). Trimming at V came to 2 bases and at J to 4 bases, leaving 10 bases not matched to a gene. The CDR3: CASSISRTRRVTGELFF. In DNA, the CDR3 is TGTGCCAGTAGTATATCCCGGACTAGAAGAGTCACCGGGGAGCTGTTTTTT.

The chain has TRBV27 and TRBJ1-6; D unresolved. The germline V and J ends were trimmed by 3 bases and 7 bases, with 4 bases remaining between them. Germline assignment: CDR1 MNHEY and CDR2 SMNVEV (reference sequence). The CDR3 runs to 12 residues. Here the CDR3 DNA reads TGTGCCAGCAGTTTCTGGAATTCACCCCTCCACTTT. Amino acid sequence: CASSFWNSPLHF.

The chain employs TRBV27 and TRBJ2-4, with 11 bases aligning to TRBD1. The CDR3 runs to 17 residues. Losses at the gene ends were 5 bases for V and 6 bases for J; bases not matched to a gene: 12. Per the germline V gene, CDR1 is MNHEY and CDR2 is SMNVEV (reference sequence). Here the CDR3 DNA reads TGTGCCAGCAGTCGCCCGGGACAGGGGGGGGGTGGAAACATTCAGTACTTC. It yields the protein CASSRPGQGGGGNIQYF.

V is TRBV4-1 and J is TRBJ1-1, with D hard to call. Trimming cost V 0 bases and J 4 bases, with 6 bases left between them. The CDR3 is 13 amino acids. Germline V gives CDR1 MGHRA, CDR2 YSYEKL. CDR3 DNA: TGCGCCAGCAGCCAAGAAGGAAGCACTGAAGCTTTCTTT. Translated: CASSQEGSTEAFF.

The chain carries TRBV11-1 and TRBJ2-7; TRBD2 might be the D (6 bases). Germline V lookup: CDR1 SGHAT, CDR2 FQDESV (reference sequence). Trimming took off 6 bases at V and 6 bases at J, with 18 bases between the two ends. CDR3 length: 14 amino acids. Written as DNA, the CDR3 is TGTGCCAGCAGTTCCCTAGCGTACCGCGGCGAGCAGTACTTC. This gives the protein CASSSLAYRGEQYF. The complete variable domain, with remaining parts taken from reference TRBV11-1 and TRBJ2-7, reads EAEVAQSPRYKITEKSQAVAFWCDPISGHATLYWYRQILGQGPELLVQFQDESVVDDSQLPKDRFSAERLKGVDSTLKIQPAELGDSAMYLCASSSLAYRGEQYFGPGTRLTVT.

This clone was seen just once. Written as DNA, the CDR3 is TGTGCCTGGAGCCCGGGTTCCTACGAGCAGTACTTC. Protein: CAWSPGSYEQYF. The genes are TRBV30 and TRBJ2-7; D is undetermined. The CDR3 consists of 12 residues. Trimming took off 3 bases at V and 1 base at J, with 7 bases between the two ends. Germline-derived CDR1 and CDR2 are GTSNPN and SVGIG (reference sequence).

This clone was detected only once. The chain is built from TRBV5-1 and TRBJ2-2; D is ambiguous. CDR3 length: 15 amino acids. V shed 5 bases and J shed 1 base, with 12 bases lying between them. The germline V gene encodes CDR1 SGHRS and CDR2 YFSETQ. For the CDR3, the DNA is TGCGCCAGCAGGGAACAGACGGTGAACACCGGGGAGCTGTTTTTT. Protein sequence: CASREQTVNTGELFF. Full variable domain (outside the CDR3, taken from reference TRBV5-1 and TRBJ2-2): KAGVTQTPRYLIKTRGQQVTLSCSPISGHRSVSWYQQTPGQGLQFLFEYFSETQRNKGNFPGRFSGRQFSNSRSEMNVSTLELGDSALYLCASREQTVNTGELFFGEGSRLTVL.

This sequence joins TRBV2 and TRBJ2-5; 7 bases align to TRBD2. The CDR3 has 11 amino acids. Germline lookup yields CDR1 SNHLY and CDR2 FYNNEI. Trimming took 8 bases from V and 4 from J; bases not matched to a gene: 1. The chain's CDR3 is CASCGRETQYF. As DNA, the CDR3 is TGTGCCAGCTGCGGGAGAGAGACCCAGTACTTC.

The V and J genes are TRBV9 and TRBJ2-3; D gene ambiguous. V was pared by 0 bases and J by 1 base, with 9 bases between. The CDR3 loop spans 15 amino acids. CDR1 and CDR2 from the germline V gene are SGDLS and YYNGEE. The CDR3 sequence is CASSVVSDRTDTQYF. CDR3 DNA sequence: TGTGCCAGCAGCGTAGTCAGCGACCGCACAGATACGCAGTATTTT.

V is TRBV10-3 and J is TRBJ2-3; the D gene is possibly TRBD2 (5 bases). CDR3 length equals 13 residues. Germline CDR1 reads ENHRY; CDR2 reads SYGVKD. V shed 5 bases and J shed 2 bases, with 8 bases lying between them. The CDR3 sequence is CAISQRNTDTQYF. Written as DNA, the CDR3 is TGTGCCATCAGTCAGCGGAACACAGATACGCAGTATTTT.

This chain links TRBV11-2 with TRBJ1-1; D is ambiguous. The CDR3 is made up of 15 amino acids. The ends were cut back, 3 bases at V and 5 bases at J, with 16 bases in the middle. In germline, CDR1 is SGHAT, CDR2 FQNNGV. CDR3 sequence: CASSLGPTPRTEAFF. The DNA for the CDR3 is TGTGCCAGCAGCTTGGGCCCGACACCAAGGACTGAAGCTTTCTTT.

This chain joins TRBV6-5 and TRBJ2-7; 9 nucleotides line up with TRBD2. J was trimmed by 7 bases and V by 5 bases; bases with no gene match: 9. CDR3 length equals 14 residues. Germline V gene lookup returns CDR1 MNHEY and CDR2 SVGAGI. The CDR3 loop is CASSGLAGLGEQYF. Written as DNA, the CDR3 is TGTGCCAGCAGTGGTCTAGCGGGGTTGGGGGAGCAGTACTTC.

This chain joins TRBV27 and TRBJ2-2; 8 bases line up with TRBD1. The CDR3 totals 15 residues. The germline CDR1 and CDR2 sequences are MNHEY and SMNVEV (reference sequence). The V and J ends lost 5 bases and 7 bases, in that order; junction bases with no gene match: 9. CDR3 bases: TGTGCCAGCAGTCCATGGACAGGGCGCGACGGGGAGCTGTTTTTT. Its translation is CASSPWTGRDGELFF.

The chain recombines TRBV6-5 with TRBJ1-1; TRBD1 aligns across 7 bases. V lost 6 bases to trimming and J lost 0 bases; unmatched junction nucleotides: 4. This CDR3 region has 14 residues. The germline gives CDR1 MNHEY, CDR2 SVGAGI. The CDR3 loop reads CASSTDRVNTEAFF. In DNA, the CDR3 is TGTGCCAGCAGCACTGACAGGGTGAACACTGAAGCTTTCTTT.

The chain couples TRBV6-6 to TRBJ2-7, with 8 bases aligning to TRBD1. J gave up 4 bases and V 4 bases, and 9 bases lay outside the gene matches. The CDR3 consists of 15 residues. Germline assignment: CDR1 MNHNY and CDR2 SVGAGI (reference sequence). The CDR3 bases are TGTGCCAGCAGTTCCCTCAGGGGGCAGAGATACGAGCAGTACTTC. Protein sequence: CASSSLRGQRYEQYF.